This T cell receptor beta chain was profiled in a study of OX40 agonist ivuxolimab in advanced cancers. Points from the study as a whole: Dose levels from 0.1 to 3.0 mg/kg saw CD4+ and CD8+ blood T cells expand clonally by week 6.

The assay was immunoSEQ multiplex PCR, and TCRdb's table has in-frame clones only and misses some. The sample consists of about 40,000 clones, 85% to 90% of them appearing once. Patients with autoimmune history or systemic immunosuppression were excluded. CDR1 is SGDLS, CDR2 YYNGEE, per germline. CDR3 length: 15 amino acids. V dropped 0 bases and J dropped 9 bases, with 16 bases sitting between them. Concerning this clone itself: No antigen is known for it.

The starting material was CD4+ or CD8+ T cells sorted from blood, obtained in a trial of the OX40 agonist ivuxolimab. This receptor was obtained from an adult with an advanced solid tumor such as melanoma, head and neck, liver or kidney cancer. The chain couples TRBV9 to TRBJ1-5; no clear D. The CDR3: CASSVGATEETPQHF. CDR3 nucleotide sequence: TGTGCCAGCAGCGTAGGGGCGACCGAAGAGACGCCCCAGCATTTT.